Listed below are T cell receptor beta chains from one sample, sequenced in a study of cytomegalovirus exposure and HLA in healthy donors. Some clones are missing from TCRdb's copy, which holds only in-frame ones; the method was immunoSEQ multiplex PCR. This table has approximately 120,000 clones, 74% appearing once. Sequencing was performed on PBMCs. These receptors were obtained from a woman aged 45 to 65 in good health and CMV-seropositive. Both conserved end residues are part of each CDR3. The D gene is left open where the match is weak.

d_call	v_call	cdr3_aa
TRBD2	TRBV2	CASNIQAGGLQTQYF
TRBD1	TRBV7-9	CASSSLGQPTGNTIYF
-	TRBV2	CASSVFYEQFF
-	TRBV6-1	CASPDRLRGETQYF
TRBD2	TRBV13	CASSSRPGLAASSSVGNEQFF
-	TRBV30	CAWSRGISYEQYF
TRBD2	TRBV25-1	CASSGLSGAAKNIQYF
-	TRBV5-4	CASSFWGPGNTIYF
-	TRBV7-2	CASSLSIQTGSYSGNTIYF
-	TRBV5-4	CASSLVQGGGPLHF
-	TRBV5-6	CASSPPRSYEQYF
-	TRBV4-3	CASSQDLGLALRNEQFF
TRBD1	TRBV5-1	CASSLAGTVNLFF
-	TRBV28	CASSSNRAAGFSEQYF
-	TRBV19	CASSSTTRGKNIQYF
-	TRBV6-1	CASSERRAIQGPEPQHF
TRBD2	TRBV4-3	CASSPVGGGGITDTQYF
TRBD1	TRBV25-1	CASSENRGGGYTF
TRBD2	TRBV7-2	CASSSRWGGGQTQYF
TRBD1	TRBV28	CASSLWGTGAYGYTF
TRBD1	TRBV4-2	CASSQRGQTYTEAFF
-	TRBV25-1	CASSVQGNQPQHF
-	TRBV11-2	CASRIQGYGYTF
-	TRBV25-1	CASTFGDTQYF
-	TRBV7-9	CASSLSGGAGNTEAFF
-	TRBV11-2	CASSLEGAPAGTQYF
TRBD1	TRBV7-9	CASSSRTGGRNSPLHF
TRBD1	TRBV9	CASSVGQGRGGYGYTF
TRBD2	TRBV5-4	CASSLGAGADTQYF
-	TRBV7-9	CSSSLEGRTSYEQYF
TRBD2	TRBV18	CASSPGGSGGSTDTQYF
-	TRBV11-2	CASINPTRDNYGYTF
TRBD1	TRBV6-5	CASSYRDRGYEQYF
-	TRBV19	CASSIDPNRNQPQHF
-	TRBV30	CAWSVPSVPDTQYF
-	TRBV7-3	CASSLDSNEQFF
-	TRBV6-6	CASSGLTGRGTGELFF
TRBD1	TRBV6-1	CASRLAGTGIHEQYF
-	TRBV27	CATSSRGASYEQYF
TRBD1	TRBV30	CSRGVGWSNQPQHF
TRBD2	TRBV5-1	CASSLEGGLAVYEQYF
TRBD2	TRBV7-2	CASSLSAGGREQFF
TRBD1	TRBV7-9	CASSLGTGGSDGYTF
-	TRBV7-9	CASSSNRDKAYEQYF
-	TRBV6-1	CASSETGQLTWAGYTF
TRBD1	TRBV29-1	CSVGPGQGANIQYF
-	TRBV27	CASKIGGRSNEQFF
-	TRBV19	CASSILGPNGEKLFF
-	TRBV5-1	CASSLAGVGDSYEQYF
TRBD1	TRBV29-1	CSVRQGADEQFF
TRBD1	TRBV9	CASSGTSTGGTEAFF
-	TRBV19	CASRIGSGNTIYF
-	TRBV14	CASSQVQVRVRETQYF